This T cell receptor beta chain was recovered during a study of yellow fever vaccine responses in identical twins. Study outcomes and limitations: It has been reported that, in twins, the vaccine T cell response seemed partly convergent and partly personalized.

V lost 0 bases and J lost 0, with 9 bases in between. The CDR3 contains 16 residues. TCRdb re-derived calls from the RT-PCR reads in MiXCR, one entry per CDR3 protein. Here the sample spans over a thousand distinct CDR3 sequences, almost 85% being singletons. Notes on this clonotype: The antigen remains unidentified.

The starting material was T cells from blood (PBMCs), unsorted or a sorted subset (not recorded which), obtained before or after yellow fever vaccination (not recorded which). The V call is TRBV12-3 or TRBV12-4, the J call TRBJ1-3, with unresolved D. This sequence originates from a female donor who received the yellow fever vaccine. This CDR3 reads CASSLARMTSGNTIYF. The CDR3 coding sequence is TGTGCCAGCAGTTTAGCAAGGATGACCTCTGGAAACACCATATATTTT.